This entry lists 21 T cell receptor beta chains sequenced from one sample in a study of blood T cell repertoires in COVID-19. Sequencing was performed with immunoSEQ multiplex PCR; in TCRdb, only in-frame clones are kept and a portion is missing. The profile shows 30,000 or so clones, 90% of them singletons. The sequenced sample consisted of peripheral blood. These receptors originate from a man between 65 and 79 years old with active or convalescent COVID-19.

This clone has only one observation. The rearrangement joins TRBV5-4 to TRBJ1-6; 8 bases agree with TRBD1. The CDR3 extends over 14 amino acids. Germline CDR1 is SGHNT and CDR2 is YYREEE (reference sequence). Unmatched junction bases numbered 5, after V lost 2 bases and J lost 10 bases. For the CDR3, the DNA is TGTGCCAGCAGCTTAGACAGGGGAAGGTCACCCCTCCACTTT. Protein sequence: CASSLDRGRSPLHF. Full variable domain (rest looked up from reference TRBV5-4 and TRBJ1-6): ETGVTQSPTHLIKTRGQQVTLRCSSQSGHNTVSWYQQALGQGPQFIFQYYREEENGRGNFPPRFSGLQFPNYSSELNVNALELDDSALYLCASSLDRGRSPLHFGNGTRLTVT.

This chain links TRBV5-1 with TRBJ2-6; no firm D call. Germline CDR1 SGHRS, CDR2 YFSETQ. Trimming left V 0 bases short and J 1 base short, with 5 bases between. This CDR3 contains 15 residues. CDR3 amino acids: CASSLDGSGANVLTF. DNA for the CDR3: TGCGCCAGCAGCTTGGACGGTTCTGGGGCCAACGTCCTGACTTTC.

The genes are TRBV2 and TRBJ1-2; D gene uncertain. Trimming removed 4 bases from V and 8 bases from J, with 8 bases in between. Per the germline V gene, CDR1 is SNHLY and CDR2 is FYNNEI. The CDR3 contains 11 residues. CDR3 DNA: TGTGCCAGCAGTGTCCTCGAGGGCTACACCTTC. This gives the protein CASSVLEGYTF.

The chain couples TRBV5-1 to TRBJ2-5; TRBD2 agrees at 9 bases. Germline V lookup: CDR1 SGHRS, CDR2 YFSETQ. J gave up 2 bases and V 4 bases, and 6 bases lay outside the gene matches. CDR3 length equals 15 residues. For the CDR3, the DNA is TGCGCCAGCAGCCACGAGGGACTAGCTCAAGAGACCCAGTACTTC. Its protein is CASSHEGLAQETQYF.

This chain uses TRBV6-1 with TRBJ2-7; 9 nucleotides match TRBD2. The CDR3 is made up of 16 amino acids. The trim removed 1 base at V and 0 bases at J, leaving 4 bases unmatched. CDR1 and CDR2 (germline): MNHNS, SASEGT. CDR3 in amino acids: CASSEVAAGGSYEQYF. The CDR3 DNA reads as TGTGCCAGCAGTGAAGTGGCAGCGGGAGGCTCCTACGAGCAGTACTTC.

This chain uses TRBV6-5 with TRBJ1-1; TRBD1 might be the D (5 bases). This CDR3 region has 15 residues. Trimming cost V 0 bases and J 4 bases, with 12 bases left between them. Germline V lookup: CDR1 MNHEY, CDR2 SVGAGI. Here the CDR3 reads CASSYSGRGTTEAFF. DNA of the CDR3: TGTGCCAGCAGTTACTCGGGGAGGGGTACCACTGAAGCTTTCTTT.

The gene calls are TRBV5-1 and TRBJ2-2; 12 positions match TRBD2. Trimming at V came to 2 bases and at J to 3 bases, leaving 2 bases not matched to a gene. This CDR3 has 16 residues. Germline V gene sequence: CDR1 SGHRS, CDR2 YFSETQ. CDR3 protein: CASSFWTSGDTGELFF. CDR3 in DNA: TGCGCCAGCAGCTTTTGGACTAGCGGGGACACCGGGGAGCTGTTTTTT.

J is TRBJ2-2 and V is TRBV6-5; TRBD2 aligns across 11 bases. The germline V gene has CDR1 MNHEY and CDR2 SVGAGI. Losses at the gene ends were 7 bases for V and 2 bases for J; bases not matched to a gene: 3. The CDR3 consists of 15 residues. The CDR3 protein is CASTGLAANTGELFF. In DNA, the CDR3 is TGTGCCAGCACGGGACTAGCGGCTAACACCGGGGAGCTGTTTTTT.

Here the CDR3 reads CASSRSGTSGEDTQYF. The CDR3 region has the DNA TGTGCCAGCAGTCGTTCCGGGACTAGCGGGGAAGATACGCAGTATTTT. This chain uses TRBV6-6 with TRBJ2-3; 13 positions agree with TRBD2. The V gene end was trimmed by 5 bases and the J gene end by 5 bases; junction bases not matched to a gene: 7. Germline V gives CDR1 MNHNY, CDR2 SVGAGI (reference sequence). The CDR3 length is 16 residues.

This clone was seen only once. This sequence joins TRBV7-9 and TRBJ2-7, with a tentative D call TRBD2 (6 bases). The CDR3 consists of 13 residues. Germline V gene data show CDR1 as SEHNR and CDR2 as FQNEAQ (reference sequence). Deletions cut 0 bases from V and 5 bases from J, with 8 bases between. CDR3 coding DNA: TGTGCCAGCAGCTTAGCCGGGGGTAACGAGCAGTACTTC. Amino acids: CASSLAGGNEQYF. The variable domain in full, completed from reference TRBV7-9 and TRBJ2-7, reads DTGVSQNPRHKITKRGQNVTFRCDPISEHNRLYWYRQTLGQGPEFLTYFQNEAQLEKSRLLSDRFSAERPKGSFSTLEIQRTEQGDSAMYLCASSLAGGNEQYFGPGTRLTVT.

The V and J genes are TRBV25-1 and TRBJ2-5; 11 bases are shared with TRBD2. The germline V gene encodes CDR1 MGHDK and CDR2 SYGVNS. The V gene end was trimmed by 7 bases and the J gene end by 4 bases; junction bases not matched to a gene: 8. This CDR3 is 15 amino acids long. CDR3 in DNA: TGTGCCAGCACCAAAACTAGCGGGAGTGGAGAGACCCAGTACTTC. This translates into CASTKTSGSGETQYF. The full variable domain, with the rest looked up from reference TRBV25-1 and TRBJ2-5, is EADIYQTPRYLVIGTGKKITLECSQTMGHDKMYWYQQDPGMELHLIHYSYGVNSTEKGDLSSESTVSRIRTEHFPLTLESARPSHTSQYLCASTKTSGSGETQYFGPGTRLLVL.

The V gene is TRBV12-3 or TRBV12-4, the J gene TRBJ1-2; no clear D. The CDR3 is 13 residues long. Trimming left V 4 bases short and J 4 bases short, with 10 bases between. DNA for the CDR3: TGTGCCAGCAGTTACCGGGATACCTATGGCTACACCTTC. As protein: CASSYRDTYGYTF.

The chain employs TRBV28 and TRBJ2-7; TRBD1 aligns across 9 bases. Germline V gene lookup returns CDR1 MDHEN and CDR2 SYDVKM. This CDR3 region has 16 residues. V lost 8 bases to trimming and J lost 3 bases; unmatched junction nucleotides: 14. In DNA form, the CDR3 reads TGTGCCAGCGGTAAAGTTACGGGACAGGGTCTCTACGAGCAGTACTTC. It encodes CASGKVTGQGLYEQYF.

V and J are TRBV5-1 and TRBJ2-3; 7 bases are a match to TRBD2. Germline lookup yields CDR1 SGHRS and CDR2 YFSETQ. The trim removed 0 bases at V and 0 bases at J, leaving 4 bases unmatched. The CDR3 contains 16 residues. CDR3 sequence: CASSLAFSGSTDTQYF. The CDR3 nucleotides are TGCGCCAGCAGCTTGGCCTTTAGCGGGAGCACAGATACGCAGTATTTT. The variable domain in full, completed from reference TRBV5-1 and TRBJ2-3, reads KAGVTQTPRYLIKTRGQQVTLSCSPISGHRSVSWYQQTPGQGLQFLFEYFSETQRNKGNFPGRFSGRQFSNSRSEMNVSTLELGDSALYLCASSLAFSGSTDTQYFGPGTRLTVL.

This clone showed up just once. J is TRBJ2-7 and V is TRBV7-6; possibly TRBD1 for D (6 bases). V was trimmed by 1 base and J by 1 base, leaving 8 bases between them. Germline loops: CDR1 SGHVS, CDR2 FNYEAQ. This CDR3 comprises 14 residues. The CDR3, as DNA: TGTGCCAGCAGCTTAGTAGGGGGATCCTACGAGCAGTACTTC. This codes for CASSLVGGSYEQYF.

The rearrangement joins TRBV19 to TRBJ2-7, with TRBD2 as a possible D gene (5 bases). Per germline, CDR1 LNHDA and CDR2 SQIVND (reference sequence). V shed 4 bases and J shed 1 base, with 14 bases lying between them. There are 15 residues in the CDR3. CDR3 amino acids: CASSTEGEGSYEQYF. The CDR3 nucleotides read TGTGCCAGTAGTACCGAGGGCGAGGGATCCTACGAGCAGTACTTC.

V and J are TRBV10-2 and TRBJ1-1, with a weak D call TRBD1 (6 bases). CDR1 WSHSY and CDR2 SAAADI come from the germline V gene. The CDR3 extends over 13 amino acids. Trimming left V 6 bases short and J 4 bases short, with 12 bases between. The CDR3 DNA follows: TGCGCCAGCAGCCCTGACAGGCGCACTGAAGCTTTCTTT. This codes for CASSPDRRTEAFF.

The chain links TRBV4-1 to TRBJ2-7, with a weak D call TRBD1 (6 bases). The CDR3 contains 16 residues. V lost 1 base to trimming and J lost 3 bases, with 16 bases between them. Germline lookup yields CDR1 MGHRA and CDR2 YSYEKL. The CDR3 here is CASSQALQGSHYEQYF. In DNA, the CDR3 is TGCGCCAGCAGCCAAGCCTTACAGGGCTCACACTACGAGCAGTACTTC.

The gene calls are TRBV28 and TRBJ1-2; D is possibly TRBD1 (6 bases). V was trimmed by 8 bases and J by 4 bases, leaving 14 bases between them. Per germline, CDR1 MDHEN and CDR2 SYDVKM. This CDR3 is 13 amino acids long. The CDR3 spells CASSPGGRYGYTF. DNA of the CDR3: TGTGCCAGCTCACCGGGGGGGCGCTATGGCTACACCTTC.

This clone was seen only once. The CDR3 nucleotides read TGCGCCAGCAGTCATCGGACGGGGAAGGGTGTGGTAGATACGCAGTATTTT. It yields the protein CASSHRTGKGVVDTQYF. J is TRBJ2-3 and V is TRBV23-1; tentatively, D is TRBD2 (5 bases). TRBV23-1 is marked as an open reading frame, function uncertain. V dropped 3 bases and J dropped 5 bases, with 21 bases sitting between them. The CDR3 is 17 residues long.

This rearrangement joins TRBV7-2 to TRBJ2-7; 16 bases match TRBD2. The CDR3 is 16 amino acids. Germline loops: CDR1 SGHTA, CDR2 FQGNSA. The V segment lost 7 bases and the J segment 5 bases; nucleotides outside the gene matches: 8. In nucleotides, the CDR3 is TGTGCCAGCAATGCCGGGACTAGCGGGAGGGTCCACGAGCAGTACTTC. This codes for CASNAGTSGRVHEQYF.